These T cell receptor beta chains were read from a single sample in a study of T cell repertoires in cytomegalovirus infection. Their cognate antigens are unknown. Using its own MiXCR run on the reads, TCRdb lists one record per CDR3 protein. The data show 300,000 to 400,000 distinct CDR3 sequences, roughly 28% seen once. The sample was cultured PBMCs, taken from culture after CMV antigen stimulation. All receptors derive from a human donor in good health (CMV status not recorded). Some clones in this sample may be carry-over from other donors' samples. Both conserved end residues are part of each CDR3.

13,TRBV7-2,CASSFLGADTQYF
13,TRBV10-3,CAITLDRDVGYTF
17,TRBV9,CASSGPHGASSYNEQFF
15,TRBV20-1,CSANAGTGILEPQHF
14,TRBV7-6,CASSPRTGWSGYTF
14,TRBV2,CASRLGQGSYEQYF
14,TRBV28,CASSLRQVNTEAFF
14,TRBV6-2/TRBV6-3,CASRPDRITSPLHF
13,TRBV6-5,CASSYWQTEGYTF
13,TRBV6-6,CASSYPDSGELFF
17,TRBV6-2/TRBV6-3,CASSVDPATALYNEQFF
13,TRBV6-5,CASSPVGSYEQFF
16,TRBV12-3/TRBV12-4,CASSLWTGLANYGYTF
14,TRBV12-3/TRBV12-4,CASRGYREGYGYTF
16,TRBV7-9,CASSLTFGTRSYEQYF
15,TRBV24-1,CATSDSGTSPDEQYF
15,TRBV27,CASSFGRTGANVLTF
16,TRBV6-1,CASRASPGARNTEAFF
15,TRBV27,CASSRTRDGSYEQYF
16,TRBV5-1,CASSLGPSRGNTEAFF
16,TRBV24-1,CATSDARDRSSGELFF
16,TRBV7-3,CASSLTPTSPTDTQYF
12,TRBV7-2,CASSLGVGTQYF
16,TRBV7-6,CASSPRTGEDTGELFF
14,TRBV15,CATSPDRGSNEQFF
14,TRBV3-1,CASSQDLGPTAAFF
15,TRBV10-3,CAISGGSGRAGEQYF
18,TRBV4-1,CASSQDPPSGSTYNEQFF
16,TRBV27,CASSPWTGEGNYGYTF
13,TRBV5-1,CASSFGQGNGYTF
16,TRBV4-2,CASSQGPGLGDNEQFF
18,TRBV6-2/TRBV6-3,CASSYVLGLAGEQETQYF
16,TRBV7-2,CASSKEGLAGVNEQFF
15,TRBV10-3,CAIRLTSDRTDTQYF
15,TRBV7-9,CASSPRRGPGHGYTF
14,TRBV27,CASSLSLTGGELFF
13,TRBV7-2,CASSLAQTYGYTF
17,TRBV6-5,CASSYVKGTISYNEQFF
15,TRBV5-6,CASSLGGQHNQPQHF
14,TRBV28,CASRSGRGNEKLFF
16,TRBV4-1,CASSQKQRDLNTEAFF
17,TRBV7-2,CASSLGAGRESSYEQYF
16,TRBV24-1,CATSDPQWGGRSPAFF
13,TRBV12-5,CASGSGTGAGYTF
14,TRBV12-3/TRBV12-4,CASTPQGGGEKLFF
14,TRBV20-1,CSVPTGDGGTEAFF
14,TRBV29-1,CSAVGLAAGREQFF
15,TRBV6-2/TRBV6-3,CASTLTRGGAYEQYF
14,TRBV20-1,CSAKLAGVYNEQFF
18,TRBV7-2,CASSLGFMAAGGNQPQHF
15,TRBV27,CASRPGTLIYNEQFF
14,TRBV24-1,CATSDHTQLQGSSF
15,TRBV19,CASRTRGISNQPQHF
16,TRBV28,CASSPHRESSYNEQFF
13,TRBV10-3,CAISVDTTYEQYF
15,TRBV7-2,CASSLGLTVSYEQYF